This record looks at one TCR beta chain sequence and its context. This entry belongs to a study of cytomegalovirus exposure and HLA in healthy donors. Study as a whole: There were 100 million to 130 million unique TCR beta sequences, drawn from 150 million to 200 million T cells, in an earlier analysis.

Amplification used 60 Vbeta primers and 13 Jbeta primers. Using immunoSEQ multiplex PCR, the repertoire was profiled, and TCRdb retains in-frame clones only, with some absent. The sample shows 98,000 or so clones, around 73% of them seen only once. The donors were healthy bone marrow donors. Germline loops: CDR1 MDHEN, CDR2 SYDVKM. Losses at the gene ends were 6 bases for V and 2 bases for J; bases not matched to a gene: 6. This CDR3 is built from 15 residues. The sequencing sample was made of PBMCs. The source is a woman aged 40 to 55 in good health and CMV-seronegative. The chain couples TRBV28 to TRBJ1-2; 10 bases are shared with TRBD1. The CDR3 loop reads CASRTGTGANYGYTF. The CDR3 DNA is TGTGCCAGCAGAACCGGGACAGGGGCCAACTATGGCTACACCTTC.